This T cell receptor beta chain was recorded in a study of T cells expressing NK-cell markers (dated by TCRdb to 2020 to 2022). About the investigation overall: TCR beta-chain repertoires were profiled in sorted CD3+CD56+NKG2C+, CD3+CD56+NKG2C- and CD3+CD56-NKG2C+ T-cell subsets from about 8 donors. Among the eight sequenced donors, only one was HCMV-seronegative, while the other seven were HCMV-seropositive. The study sequenced eight donors, all healthy volunteers chosen at random: three men and five women. The libraries were sequenced on Illumina HiSeq 2000/2500, MiSeq or NextSeq, producing 2 x 150 bp reads.

Remarks on this clonotype: What this receptor recognizes is not known.

To determine HCMV serostatus, a commercial ELISA kit was used to detect HCMV-specific IgG in serum. Peripheral blood mononuclear cells were isolated from blood by Ficoll density gradient centrifugation. Reads for this sample came from an Illumina HiSeq 2000. TCR beta cDNA libraries were prepared using 5'RACE template switching, which introduced a universal primer site and unique molecular identifiers. cDNA synthesis was primed from the TCR beta constant segment, followed by two successive PCR amplification steps. In the paper's pipeline: MIGEC handled demultiplexing of the reads and grouping by UMI, while MiTCR was used to assemble and quantify clonotypes. To remove erroneous sequences, TCR cDNA sequences were retained only when supported by two or more reads. The tcR package was used for downstream repertoire analysis, and clonotypes were matched across fractions by CDR3 nucleotide sequence plus V segment. Antigen specificity was annotated against VDJdb with VDJmatch, allowing one amino acid substitution in CDR3. The reads were reprocessed in TCRdb, with one entry per CDR3 protein sequence and no accompanying DNA. The V and J calls, along with clone size, are taken from TCRdb and not from the paper's own processing. The sample table on file contains about 160,000 distinct CDR3 sequences. The ten biggest clones cover around 20% of the sample.

The CDR3 starts with the cysteine, ends with the phenylalanine, and has 14 residues. The coding DNA is unavailable. Summary of the overall study and its limitations: Those dominant clonotypes were again the most abundant among CD3+CD56-NKG2C+ cells in a few donors, at roughly 25-65%. Whether the expanded NKG2C-expressing T cell clones were specific for HCMV antigens remained unclear. For about 6 donors, the dominant CD3+CD56+NKG2C+ clonotypes were among the top 10 CD8+ clonotypes and accounted for roughly 1.0-8% of CD8+ T cells.

This sequence originates from a woman aged 18 to 75 in good health. The sequenced sample consisted of blood T cells: a sorted CD56 or NKG2C T cell subset, CD4+ or CD8+ T cells, or bulk PBMC T cells (not recorded which). This chain joins TRBV12-3 or TRBV12-4 to TRBJ1-5. The CDR3 region: CASSSGLRRQPQHF.